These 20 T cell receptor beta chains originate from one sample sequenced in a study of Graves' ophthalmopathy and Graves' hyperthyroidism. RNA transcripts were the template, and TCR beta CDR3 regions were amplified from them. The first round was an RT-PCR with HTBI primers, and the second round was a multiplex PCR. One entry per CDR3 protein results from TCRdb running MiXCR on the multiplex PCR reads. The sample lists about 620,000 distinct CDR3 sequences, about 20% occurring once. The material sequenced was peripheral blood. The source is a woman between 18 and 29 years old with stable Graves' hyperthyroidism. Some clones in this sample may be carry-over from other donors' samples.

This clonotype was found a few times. CDR3 amino acids: CASSSGGDNTDTQYF. CDR3 DNA sequence: TGCGCCAGCAGCTCCGGGGGGGACAACACAGATACGCAGTATTTT. The rearrangement uses TRBV5-1 and TRBJ2-3; 8 bases map to TRBD2. V lost 3 bases and J lost 2; bases outside the gene matches: 5. Germline V lookup: CDR1 SGHRS, CDR2 YFSETQ. This CDR3 comprises 15 residues.

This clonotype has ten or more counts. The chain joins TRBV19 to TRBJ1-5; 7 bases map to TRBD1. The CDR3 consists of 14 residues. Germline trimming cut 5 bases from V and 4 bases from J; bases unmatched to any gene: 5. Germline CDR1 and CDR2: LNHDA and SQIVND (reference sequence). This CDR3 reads CASSLRTGNQPQHF. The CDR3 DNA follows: TGTGCCAGTAGTCTTCGGACAGGTAATCAGCCCCAGCATTTT.

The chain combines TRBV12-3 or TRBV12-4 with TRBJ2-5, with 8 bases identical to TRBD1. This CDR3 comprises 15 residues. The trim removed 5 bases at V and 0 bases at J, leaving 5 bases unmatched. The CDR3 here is CASSPDRGHQETQYF. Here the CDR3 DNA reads TGTGCCAGCAGTCCCGACAGGGGCCACCAAGAGACCCAGTACTTC.

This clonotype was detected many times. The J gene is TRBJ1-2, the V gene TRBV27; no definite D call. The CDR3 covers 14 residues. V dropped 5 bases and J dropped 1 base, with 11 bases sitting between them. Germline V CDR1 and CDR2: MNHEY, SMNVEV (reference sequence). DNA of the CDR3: TGTGCCAGCAGTAGAGGTGACCTTAACTATGGCTACACCTTC. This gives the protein CASSRGDLNYGYTF.

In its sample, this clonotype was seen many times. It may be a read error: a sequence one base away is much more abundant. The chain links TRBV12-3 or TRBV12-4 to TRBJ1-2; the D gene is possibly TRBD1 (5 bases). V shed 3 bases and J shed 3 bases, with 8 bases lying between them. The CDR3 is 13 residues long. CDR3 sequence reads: CASSFRGDYGYTF. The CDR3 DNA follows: TGTGCCAGCAGTTTTCGGGGGGACTATGGCTACACCTTC.

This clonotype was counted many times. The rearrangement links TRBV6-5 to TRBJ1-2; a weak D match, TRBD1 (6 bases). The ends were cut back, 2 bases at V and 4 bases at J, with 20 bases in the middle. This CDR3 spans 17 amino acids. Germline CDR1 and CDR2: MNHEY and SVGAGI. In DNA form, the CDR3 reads TGTGCCAGCAGTTACGGGGACAATAAATATGCGGGCTATGGCTACACCTTC. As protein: CASSYGDNKYAGYGYTF.

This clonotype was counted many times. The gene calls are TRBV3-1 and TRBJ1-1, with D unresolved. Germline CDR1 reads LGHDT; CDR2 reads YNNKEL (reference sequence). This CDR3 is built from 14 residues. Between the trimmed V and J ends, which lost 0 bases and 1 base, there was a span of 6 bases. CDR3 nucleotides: TGTGCCAGCAGCCAAGAGAGGAGGAACACTGAAGCTTTCTTT. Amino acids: CASSQERRNTEAFF.

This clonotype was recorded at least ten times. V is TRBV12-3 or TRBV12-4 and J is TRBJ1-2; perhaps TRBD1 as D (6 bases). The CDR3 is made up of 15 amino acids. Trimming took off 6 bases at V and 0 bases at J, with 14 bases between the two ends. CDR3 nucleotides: TGTGCCAGCAGAGCTGACAGGAGAGCTAACTATGGCTACACCTTC. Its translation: CASRADRRANYGYTF.

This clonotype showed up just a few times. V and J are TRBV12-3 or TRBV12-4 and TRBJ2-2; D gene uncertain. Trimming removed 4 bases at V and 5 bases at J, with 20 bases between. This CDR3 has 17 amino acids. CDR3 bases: TGTGCCAGCAGTTCCACCCTAAGCGCTATTTGGACCGGGGAGCTGTTTTTT. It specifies CASSSTLSAIWTGELFF.

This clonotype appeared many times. DNA for the CDR3: TGCGCCAGCAGCCCAGGACAGGGGGCTGCACCCCTCCACTTT. This translates into CASSPGQGAAPLHF. The chain combines TRBV5-1 with TRBJ1-6; 11 bases line up with TRBD1. The CDR3 spans 14 residues. V shed 4 bases, J shed 11 bases, and the junction held 5 bases outside the gene matches. The germline V gene has CDR1 SGHRS and CDR2 YFSETQ.

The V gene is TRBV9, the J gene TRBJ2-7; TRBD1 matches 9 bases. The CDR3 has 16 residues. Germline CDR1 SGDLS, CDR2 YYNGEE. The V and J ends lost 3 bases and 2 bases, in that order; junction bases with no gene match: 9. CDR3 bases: TGTGCCAGCAGCGAAACGACCGGGACAGGGACCTACGAGCAGTACTTC. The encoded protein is CASSETTGTGTYEQYF. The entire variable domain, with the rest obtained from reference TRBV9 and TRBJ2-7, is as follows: DSGVTQTPKHLITATGQRVTLRCSPRSGDLSVYWYQQSLDQGLQFLIQYYNGEERAKGNILERFSAQQFPDLHSELNLSSLELGDSALYFCASSETTGTGTYEQYFGPGTRLTVT.

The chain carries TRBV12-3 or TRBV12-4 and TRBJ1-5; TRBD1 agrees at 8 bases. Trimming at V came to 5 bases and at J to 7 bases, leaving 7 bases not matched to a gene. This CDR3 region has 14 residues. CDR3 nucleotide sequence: TGTGCCAGCAGTCCCGACAGGGGAGACCAGCCCCAGCATTTT. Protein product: CASSPDRGDQPQHF.

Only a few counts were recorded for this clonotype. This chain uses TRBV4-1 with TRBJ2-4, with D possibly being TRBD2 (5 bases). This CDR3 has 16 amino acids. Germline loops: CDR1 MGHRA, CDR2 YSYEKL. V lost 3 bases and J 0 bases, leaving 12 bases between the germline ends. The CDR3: CASSHANEGAKNIQYF. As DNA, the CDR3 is TGCGCCAGCAGCCATGCAAACGAGGGAGCCAAAAACATTCAGTACTTC.

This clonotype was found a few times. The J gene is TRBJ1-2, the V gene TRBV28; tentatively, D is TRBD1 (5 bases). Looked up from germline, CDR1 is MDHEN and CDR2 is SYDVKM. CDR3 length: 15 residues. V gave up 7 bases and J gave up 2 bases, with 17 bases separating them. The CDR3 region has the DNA TGTGCCAGCATCCCTCACAGCCCAGGGAACTATGGCTACACCTTC. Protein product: CASIPHSPGNYGYTF.

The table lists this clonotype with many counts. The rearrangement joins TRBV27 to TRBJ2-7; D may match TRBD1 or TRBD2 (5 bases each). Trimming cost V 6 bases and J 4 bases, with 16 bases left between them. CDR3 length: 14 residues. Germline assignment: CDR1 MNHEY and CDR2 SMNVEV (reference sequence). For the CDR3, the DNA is TGTGCCAGCAGCGGACCGGGACCGCTGTACGAGCAGTACTTC. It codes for CASSGPGPLYEQYF.

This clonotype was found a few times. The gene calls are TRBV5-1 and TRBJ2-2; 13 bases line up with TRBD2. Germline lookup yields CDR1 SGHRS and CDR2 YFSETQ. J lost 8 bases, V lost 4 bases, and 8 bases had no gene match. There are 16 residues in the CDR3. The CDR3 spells CASSPTSGGASGELFF. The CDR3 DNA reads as TGCGCCAGCAGCCCTACTAGCGGGGGGGCTTCAGGGGAGCTGTTTTTT.

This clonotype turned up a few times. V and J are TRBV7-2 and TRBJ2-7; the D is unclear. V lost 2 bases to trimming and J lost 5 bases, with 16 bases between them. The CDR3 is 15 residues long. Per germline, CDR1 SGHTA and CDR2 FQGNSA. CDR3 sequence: CASSLTHRWGNEQYF. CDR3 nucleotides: TGTGCCAGCAGCTTAACTCACCGGTGGGGTAACGAGCAGTACTTC.

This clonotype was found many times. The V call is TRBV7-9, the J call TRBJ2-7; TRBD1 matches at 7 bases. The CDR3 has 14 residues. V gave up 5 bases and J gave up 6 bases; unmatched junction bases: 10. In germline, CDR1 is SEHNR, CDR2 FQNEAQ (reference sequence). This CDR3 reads CASSLYSDRAEQYF. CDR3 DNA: TGTGCCAGCAGCCTATACTCTGACAGGGCCGAGCAGTACTTC.

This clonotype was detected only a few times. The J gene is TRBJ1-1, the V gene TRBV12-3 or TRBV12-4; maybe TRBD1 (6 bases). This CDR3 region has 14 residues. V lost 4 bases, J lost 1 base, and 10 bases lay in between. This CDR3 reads CASSYRGPNTEAFF. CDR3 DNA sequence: TGTGCCAGCAGTTACCGGGGGCCGAACACTGAAGCTTTCTTT.

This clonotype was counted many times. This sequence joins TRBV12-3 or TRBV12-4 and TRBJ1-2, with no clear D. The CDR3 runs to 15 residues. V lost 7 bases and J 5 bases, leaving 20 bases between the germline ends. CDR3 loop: CASTPLPLEGYGYTF. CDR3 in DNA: TGTGCCAGCACCCCCTTGCCCCTAGAAGGGTATGGCTACACCTTC.